What follows describes a single TCR beta chain. Its cognate antigen is unknown. Incorporated into the TCR beta cDNA libraries were unique molecular identifiers, which served to reduce PCR and sequencing biases. It was from roughly 1 to 10 million T cells that about half a million cDNA molecules came. In TCRdb, the PCR reads were re-called with MiXCR into one record per CDR3 protein. This table holds about 820,000 distinct CDR3 sequences, roughly 58% found once. These data are taken from a study of post-analysis software for immune sequencing data. At the level of the study: Patients with relapsing-remitting, secondary progressive and progressive-relapsing multiple sclerosis courses were all represented. Study results and caveats: About 5 TRBV segments were more frequent in patients than controls; TRBV5-6, TRBV5-1 and TRBV20-1 belonged to this group.

V lost 3 bases and J lost 3, with 16 bases in between. Germline V gene data show CDR1 as MNHNS and CDR2 as SASEGT. This CDR3 has 16 residues. What was sequenced was blood. This clonotype was obtained from a girl between 5 and 17 years old with multiple sclerosis. The rearrangement uses TRBV6-1 and TRBJ2-3, with D perhaps given as TRBD1 or TRBD2 (7 bases each). CDR3 sequence (DNA): TGTGCCAGCAGTGACCCCAGGGGGGGGTGGACAGATACGCAGTATTTT. This translates into CASSDPRGGWTDTQYF.